This T cell receptor beta chain appears in the sequencing data of a study of blood T cell repertoires in COVID-19. Across the whole study: Sample material is recorded as cDNA or gDNA derived from T cells, B-cell-depleted T cells, or PBMCs.

Sequenced by immunoSEQ multiplex PCR; TCRdb stores in-frame clones only, minus some. Among about 20,000 clones listed, 70% to 80% were seen once. V lost 5 bases, J lost 2 bases, and 5 bases stayed unmatched. CDR3 size: 15 residues. Germline CDR1 SGHNT, CDR2 YYREEE (reference sequence). This chain uses TRBV5-4 with TRBJ2-1; 9 nucleotides line up with TRBD2. The sequence derives from a man older than 75 with acute or convalescent COVID-19. Sequencing was done on a sample of peripheral blood. The CDR3 DNA reads TGTGCCAGCAGGGAAGCGGGAGGACCCTACAATGAGCAGTTCTTC. Encoded protein: CASREAGGPYNEQFF.